One and the same sample provided the 26 T cell receptor beta chains below, sequenced in a study of T cell repertoires in cytomegalovirus infection. TCRdb called the reads again in MiXCR, with one record for every CDR3 protein. Among 200,000 to 300,000 distinct CDR3 sequences listed, approximately 9% were seen once. Input material: PBMCs. Source of these receptors: a human donor in good health (CMV status not recorded). Some clones in this sample may be carry-over from other donors' samples.

This clonotype occurred many times. This sequence joins TRBV3-1 and TRBJ2-2; TRBD2 matches at 7 bases. The CDR3 runs to 12 residues. CDR1 is LGHDT, CDR2 YNNKEL, per germline (reference sequence). The V segment lost 6 bases and the J segment 8 bases; nucleotides outside the gene matches: 3. The CDR3 bases are TGTGCCAGCAGGCCTAGCGGAGGGGAGCTGTTTTTT. The encoded protein is CASRPSGGELFF.

This clonotype was observed a handful of times. The chain is built from TRBV7-2 and TRBJ1-4, with D perhaps TRBD1 (5 bases). The CDR3 consists of 14 residues. The V gene's germline CDR1 is SGHTA and CDR2 FQGNSA. Trimming removed 2 bases from V and 7 bases from J, with 11 bases in between. CDR3 residues: CASSLQGTSEKLFF. The CDR3 DNA is TGTGCCAGCAGCTTACAGGGAACGAGTGAAAAACTGTTTTTT.

This clonotype was counted between two and nine times. This sequence joins TRBV15 and TRBJ1-1; D is uncertain. Germline CDR1 reads LNHNV; CDR2 reads YYDKDF (reference sequence). The V and J ends lost 0 bases and 1 base respectively, with 3 bases between them. CDR3 size: 13 residues. DNA for the CDR3: TGTGCCACCAGCAGAGAAGGGAACACTGAAGCTTTCTTT. It translates to CATSREGNTEAFF. The variable domain in full, with the rest retrieved from reference TRBV15 and TRBJ1-1, is DAMVIQNPRYQVTQFGKPVTLSCSQTLNHNVMYWYQQKSSQAPKLLFHYYDKDFNNEADTPDNFQSRRPNTSFCFLDIRSPGLGDTAMYLCATSREGNTEAFFGQGTRLTVV.

This clonotype was observed at least ten times. The rearrangement links TRBV7-2 to TRBJ1-6, with D hard to call. CDR3 size: 15 residues. Trimming removed 3 bases from V and 4 bases from J, with 10 bases in between. The V gene's germline CDR1 is SGHTA and CDR2 FQGNSA. The CDR3 DNA is TGTGCCAGCAGCTTTACCCGGGAGTATAATTCACCCCTCCACTTT. Its protein is CASSFTREYNSPLHF.

The chain carries TRBV29-1 and TRBJ2-7; 11 bases match TRBD1. Looked up from germline, CDR1 is SQVTM and CDR2 is ANQGSEA. CDR3 length: 13 amino acids. The J segment lost 1 base and the V segment lost 6 bases, leaving 2 bases of the junction unmatched. The CDR3 DNA is TGCAGCGTAGGACAGGGGGCTTCCTACGAGCAGTACTTC. It is translated as CSVGQGASYEQYF.

This clonotype was found many times. The chain carries TRBV11-2 and TRBJ2-7; the D is unclear. The CDR3 covers 11 residues. Germline V gives CDR1 SGHAT, CDR2 FQNNGV. Trimming left V 4 bases short and J 9 bases short, with 10 bases between. CDR3 protein: CASSSAQWQYF. Here the CDR3 DNA reads TGTGCCAGCAGCTCCGCACAGTGGCAGTACTTC.

This clonotype was recorded many times. With a much larger clone just one base away, this may be a read error. The rearrangement links TRBV7-2 to TRBJ1-1; D uncertain. With 1 base removed from V and 4 bases from J, the gap between germline ends came to 7 bases. CDR3 length equals 13 residues. Germline-derived CDR1 and CDR2 are SGHTA and FQGNSA. The CDR3 reads CASSLDGSTEAFF. In DNA form, the CDR3 reads TGTGCCAGCAGCTTAGACGGGAGCACTGAAGCTTTCTTT.

This clonotype was picked up many times. The V gene is TRBV7-2, the J gene TRBJ2-7; D is possibly TRBD2 (5 bases). Trimming left V 1 base short and J 4 bases short, with 17 bases between. CDR3 length equals 16 residues. The germline CDR1 and CDR2 sequences are SGHTA and FQGNSA. The CDR3 loop is CASSLGVGAGIYEQYF. The CDR3 DNA reads TGTGCCAGCAGCTTAGGGGTTGGAGCCGGGATATACGAGCAGTACTTC.

This clonotype showed up many times. The chain's CDR3 is CASSGGQGVGYGYTF. The CDR3 nucleotides are TGTGCCAGCAGCGGGGGACAGGGCGTTGGCTATGGCTACACCTTC. The chain recombines TRBV7-2 with TRBJ1-2, with 9 bases that match TRBD1. CDR1 is SGHTA and CDR2 is FQGNSA in the germline V gene. The CDR3 is 15 residues long. The trim removed 5 bases at V and 4 bases at J, leaving 8 bases unmatched.

This clonotype was counted at least ten times. This rearrangement joins TRBV2 to TRBJ2-2; D not resolved. The germline gives CDR1 SNHLY, CDR2 FYNNEI. V lost 10 bases and J lost 0, with 12 bases in between. This CDR3 contains 14 residues. The CDR3 DNA reads TGTGCCAACCGAAAGACCTCGAACACCGGGGAGCTGTTTTTT. Encoded protein: CANRKTSNTGELFF.

In its sample, this clonotype was seen a few times. The chain joins TRBV20-1 to TRBJ2-1, with 12 positions matching TRBD2. Losses at the gene ends were 3 bases for V and 9 bases for J; bases not matched to a gene: 9. This CDR3 region has 15 residues. The germline gives CDR1 DFQATT, CDR2 SNEGSKA (reference sequence). The CDR3 protein is CSASGSLAGGFEQFF. The CDR3 DNA reads as TGCAGTGCTAGCGGTTCCCTAGCGGGAGGGTTTGAGCAGTTCTTC.

This clonotype was seen at least ten times. This chain connects TRBV7-8 to TRBJ2-7, with 7 bases fitting TRBD1. V lost 5 bases and J lost 2; bases outside the gene matches: 3. This CDR3 is built from 13 residues. CDR1 SGHVS and CDR2 FQNEAQ come from the germline V gene. CDR3 loop: CASSPTGTYEQYF. The CDR3 DNA follows: TGTGCCAGCAGCCCGACAGGGACCTACGAGCAGTACTTC.

The V gene is TRBV12-3 or TRBV12-4, the J gene TRBJ1-1, with 8 bases aligning to TRBD1. CDR3 length equals 14 residues. V trimming: 6 bases; J trimming: 5 bases; junction bases outside the gene matches: 8. CDR3 in amino acids: CASSPTRTGTEAFF. The CDR3 DNA reads as TGTGCCAGCAGCCCAACCCGGACAGGGACTGAAGCTTTCTTT.

As concerns this clonotype: Possible read error: a much larger clone is one base away. The chain recombines TRBV12-3 or TRBV12-4 with TRBJ1-2; D perhaps matches TRBD1 (6 bases). The CDR3 covers 15 residues. The CDR3 nucleotides are TGTACCAGCAGGACGAACAGGGAATTCGCCTATGGCTACACCTTC. Amino acid sequence: CTSRTNREFAYGYTF.

J is TRBJ2-7 and V is TRBV28, with 7 positions matching TRBD2. The CDR3 contains 16 residues. The germline gives CDR1 MDHEN, CDR2 SYDVKM. V was pared by 5 bases and J by 3 bases, with 13 bases of the junction left unmatched. Here the CDR3 DNA reads TGTGCCAGCAGTCCCCCCAGTTGGGCGGGGGTCTACGAGCAGTACTTC. Its protein is CASSPPSWAGVYEQYF. Full variable domain (missing parts from reference TRBV28 and TRBJ2-7): DVKVTQSSRYLVKRTGEKVFLECVQDMDHENMFWYRQDPGLGLRLIYFSYDVKMKEKGDIPEGYSVSREKKERFSLILESASTNQTSMYLCASSPPSWAGVYEQYFGPGTRLTVT.

There are a few counts of this clonotype. The genes are TRBV19 and TRBJ1-5; 11 bases line up with TRBD1. V was pared by 5 bases and J by 6 bases, with 6 bases of the junction left unmatched. Germline V gene sequence: CDR1 LNHDA, CDR2 SQIVND (reference sequence). The CDR3 runs to 15 residues. CDR3 loop: CASSPGTGGSQPQHF. The CDR3 DNA sequence: TGTGCCAGTAGTCCAGGGACAGGGGGTAGTCAGCCCCAGCATTTT.

This clonotype was observed many times. The rearrangement uses TRBV6-2 or TRBV6-3 and TRBJ2-1; maybe TRBD2 (5 bases). Germline-derived CDR1 and CDR2 are MNHEY and SVGEGT. The CDR3 is made up of 13 amino acids. The ends were cut back, 0 bases at V and 7 bases at J, with 7 bases in the middle. CDR3 in DNA: TGTGCCAGCAGTTACTCGACGGGAAATGAGCAGTTCTTC. Translated: CASSYSTGNEQFF.

The chain couples TRBV30 to TRBJ1-1; the D is unclear. V gave up 5 bases and J gave up 4 bases, with 14 bases separating them. Germline CDR1 reads GTSNPN; CDR2 reads SVGIG (reference sequence). The CDR3 is 13 residues long. DNA for the CDR3: TGTGCCTGGTTTGGGAAGGTTGCCACTGAAGCTTTCTTT. As protein: CAWFGKVATEAFF.

This clonotype was observed many times. V gene TRBV11-3 combines with J gene TRBJ1-6, with D maybe TRBD1 (6 bases). Trimming cost V 5 bases and J 9 bases, with 17 bases left between them. The CDR3 spans 15 residues. The germline V gene has CDR1 SGHNT and CDR2 YENEEA. In nucleotides, the CDR3 is TGTGCCAGCAGCCAACAGGGACAAGGGGGTTCACCCCTCCACTTT. Encoded protein: CASSQQGQGGSPLHF. Together with reference TRBV11-3 and TRBJ1-6, the CDR3 gives the full variable domain: EAGVVQSPRYKIIEKKQPVAFWCNPISGHNTLYWYLQNLGQGPELLIRYENEEAVDDSQLPKDRFSAERLKGVDSTLKIQPAELGDSAVYLCASSQQGQGGSPLHFGNGTRLTVT.

The rearrangement uses TRBV29-1 and TRBJ2-5, with 7 bases that match TRBD2. This CDR3 contains 13 residues. From germline, CDR1 is SQVTM and CDR2 ANQGSEA. V lost 7 bases to trimming and J lost 4 bases; unmatched junction nucleotides: 9. The CDR3 loop is CSAERTGGETQYF. CDR3 sequence (DNA): TGCAGCGCCGAACGGACGGGAGGAGAGACCCAGTACTTC.

Many counts were recorded for this clonotype. The gene calls are TRBV7-2 and TRBJ1-3; 8 positions match TRBD1. The V segment lost 5 bases and the J segment 5 bases; nucleotides outside the gene matches: 8. Germline lookup yields CDR1 SGHTA and CDR2 FQGNSA. CDR3 size: 15 residues. The CDR3 reads CASSLDRGQRNTIYF. DNA of the CDR3: TGTGCCAGCAGCCTCGACAGGGGACAACGAAACACCATATATTTT.

This clonotype was seen at least ten times. The CDR3 spells CASSLALVTSGNTIYF. CDR3 DNA: TGCGCCAGCAGCTTGGCCCTGGTGACCTCTGGAAACACCATATATTTT. The chain combines TRBV5-1 with TRBJ1-3; no clear D. The CDR3 totals 16 residues. Between the trimmed V and J ends, which lost 0 bases and 0 bases, there was a span of 10 bases. Germline values: CDR1 SGHRS, CDR2 YFSETQ.

The chain combines TRBV28 with TRBJ2-5; D may be TRBD1 (5 bases). This CDR3 spans 13 amino acids. Germline V gene lookup returns CDR1 MDHEN and CDR2 SYDVKM. V was trimmed by 2 bases and J by 5 bases, leaving 9 bases between them. Written as DNA, the CDR3 is TGTGCCAGCAGTTTAGGACAATTGGAGACCCAGTACTTC. It yields the protein CASSLGQLETQYF. Drawing the rest from reference TRBV28 and TRBJ2-5, the complete variable domain is DVKVTQSSRYLVKRTGEKVFLECVQDMDHENMFWYRQDPGLGLRLIYFSYDVKMKEKGDIPEGYSVSREKKERFSLILESASTNQTSMYLCASSLGQLETQYFGPGTRLLVL.

V is TRBV12-3 or TRBV12-4 and J is TRBJ1-2; D might be TRBD1 (6 bases). The CDR3 is 13 amino acids. V gave up 3 bases and J gave up 8 bases, with 13 bases separating them. In DNA form, the CDR3 reads TGTGCCAGCAGTTTTTTGGGGGCTCGGGGCTACACCTTC. This codes for CASSFLGARGYTF.

This clonotype has ten or more counts. The V call is TRBV7-2, the J call TRBJ2-3; perhaps TRBD1 as D (7 bases). V was trimmed by 5 bases and J by 6 bases, leaving 24 bases between them. Germline CDR1 is SGHTA and CDR2 is FQGNSA. The CDR3 length is 17 residues. The CDR3, as DNA: TGTGCCAGCAGCCCAAGGGGGCGGGGCGGTCGGTTGGATACGCAGTATTTT. Protein sequence: CASSPRGRGGRLDTQYF.

The sample holds many counts of this clonotype. The chain joins TRBV7-2 to TRBJ2-5, with TRBD1 matching over 7 bases. CDR3 size: 15 residues. Trimming cost V 1 base and J 4 bases; bases outside gene matches: 6. CDR1 and CDR2 from the germline V gene are SGHTA and FQGNSA. CDR3 DNA sequence: TGTGCCAGCAGCTTAGGGGACCCAGGGGGAGAGACCCAGTACTTC. Its protein is CASSLGDPGGETQYF.